This T cell receptor beta chain was retrieved from a study of post-analysis software for immune sequencing data. Study details: The cohort encompassed relapsing-remitting, secondary progressive and progressive-relapsing multiple sclerosis disease courses. Broader study findings: A significant reduction in normalized Chao1 diversity was observed in multiple sclerosis patients versus controls. Patients used several TRBV segments, including TRBV5-6, TRBV5-1 and TRBV20-1, more often than controls. The authors found that F measure strongly co-clustered same-batch samples.

This clonotype was seen only a few times. As yet, its antigen is unknown. Germline loops: CDR1 SGHRS, CDR2 YFSETQ. Trimming took off 0 bases at V and 4 bases at J, with 14 bases between the two ends. CDR3 size: 16 residues. Every TCR beta cDNA library bore unique molecular identifiers. Input populations of about 0.85 to 11 million T cells gave rise to approximately 500,000 cDNA molecules. MiXCR, applied by TCRdb to the PCR reads, yields one record per CDR3 protein. The profile shows about 430,000 distinct CDR3 sequences, approximately 37% of them singletons. The chain links TRBV5-1 to TRBJ2-1, with D perhaps matching TRBD1 or TRBD2 (5 bases each). The clonotype was recovered from a girl aged 2-10 years with multiple sclerosis. The sequenced sample consisted of blood. The CDR3: CASSLGTGGPYNEQFF. CDR3 nucleotide sequence: TGCGCCAGCAGCTTGGGTACTGGGGGACCTTACAATGAGCAGTTCTTC.